This is a list of T cell receptor beta chains from one sample in a study of T cell responses to AZD1222 COVID-19 vaccine. TCRdb's table, derived via immunoSEQ multiplex PCR, lists solely in-frame clones and lacks some. The data contain approximately 150,000 clones, about nine tenths of them singletons. Material: peripheral blood, obtained on day 0 of AZD1222 vaccination. These TCRs come from an adult in good health. Each CDR3 is given with its conserved first and last residue. The order of the fields is D gene, clone size, V gene, J gene, CDR3 DNA, CDR3 protein. D genes are given only for firm matches. Where a row states a size, it is once, few, many or the class of an expanded clone; other rows omit it.

D: -
size: -
V: TRBV6-5
J: TRBJ1-2
DNA: TGTGCCAGCAGTTCCCCAGGGACCGACCGACGGTTCGGCTACACCTTC
CDR3: CASSSPGTDRRFGYTF

D: TRBD1
size: -
V: TRBV18
J: TRBJ1-5
DNA: TGTGCCAGCTCACGTAAGGGACAGGTGAATCAGCCCCAGCATTTT
CDR3: CASSRKGQVNQPQHF

D: TRBD1
size: -
V: TRBV14
J: TRBJ2-7
DNA: TGTGCCAGCAGCGAATTCCGCGGGACAGGCCCCTACGAGCAGTACTTC
CDR3: CASSEFRGTGPYEQYF

D: -
size: once
V: TRBV2
J: TRBJ1-5
DNA: TGTGCCAGCCTGGAACCTGGTCAGCCCCAGCATTTT
CDR3: CASLEPGQPQHF

D: TRBD2
size: -
V: TRBV4-1
J: TRBJ2-5
DNA: TGCGCCAGCAGCCAAGGAGCGGGGGGCCGGGGGGAGACCCAGTACTTC
CDR3: CASSQGAGGRGETQYF

D: -
size: -
V: TRBV19
J: TRBJ1-5
DNA: TGTGCCAGTAGTATCACAGGGATGCCCCAGCATTTT
CDR3: CASSITGMPQHF

D: TRBD2
size: -
V: TRBV6-4
J: TRBJ2-2
DNA: TGTGCCAGCAGTGACTCCCCGACTAGCGGGGGGGTCGGGGAGCTGTTTTTT
CDR3: CASSDSPTSGGVGELFF

D: -
size: -
V: TRBV7-9
J: TRBJ2-3
DNA: TGTGCCAGCAGCCAAACCTATACGCAGTATTTT
CDR3: CASSQTYTQYF

D: -
size: -
V: TRBV6-5
J: TRBJ2-7
DNA: TGTGCCAGCAGTTCCGGGACTGACTCCTACGAGCAGTACTTC
CDR3: CASSSGTDSYEQYF

D: -
size: -
V: TRBV4-1
J: TRBJ1-5
DNA: TGCGCCAGCAGCCAAGGGAGTTACAGGGATAGCAATCAGCCCCAGCATTTT
CDR3: CASSQGSYRDSNQPQHF

D: -
size: -
V: TRBV27
J: TRBJ2-6
DNA: TGTGCCAGCAGTTTACACACAGGGCCTGGGGCCAACGTCCTGACTTTC
CDR3: CASSLHTGPGANVLTF

D: -
size: -
V: TRBV30
J: TRBJ1-1
DNA: TGTGCCTGGAAGGGAGGGGGGACTGAAGCTTTCTTT
CDR3: CAWKGGGTEAFF

D: TRBD2
size: -
V: TRBV5-5
J: TRBJ2-1
DNA: TGTGCCAGCAGTCTTAAACCCCAGCGGGGGTTGGGTGAGCAGTTCTTC
CDR3: CASSLKPQRGLGEQFF

D: TRBD1
size: once
V: TRBV28
J: TRBJ1-2
DNA: TGTGCCAGCAGCCCCCCGGGGGGACAGGTGGATGGCTACACCTTC
CDR3: CASSPPGGQVDGYTF

D: -
size: -
V: TRBV29-1
J: TRBJ1-1
DNA: TGCAGCGTTGCGGGGGGATCTGAAGCTTTCTTT
CDR3: CSVAGGSEAFF

D: -
size: -
V: TRBV28
J: TRBJ1-5
DNA: TGTGCCAGCAGTTTAATTGATATCTCGGGACTTAAGTCTAGCAATCAGCCCCAGCATTTT
CDR3: CASSLIDISGLKSSNQPQHF

D: -
size: once
V: TRBV6-5
J: TRBJ2-7
DNA: TGTGCCAGCAGTTACGGGACCGGGACACACTACGAGCAGTACTTC
CDR3: CASSYGTGTHYEQYF

D: TRBD2
size: -
V: TRBV3-1/TRBV3-2
J: TRBJ2-7
DNA: TGTGCCAGCAGCCAGGCGGGGGGCTCCTACGAGCAGTACTTC
CDR3: CASSQAGGSYEQYF

D: -
size: -
V: TRBV6-2/TRBV6-3
J: TRBJ1-5
DNA: TGTGCCAGCAGTTACTCGAGCCAGAACAATCAGCCCCAGCATTTT
CDR3: CASSYSSQNNQPQHF

D: -
size: -
V: TRBV12-2
J: TRBJ1-5
DNA: TGTGCAAGTCGCTTGACAGACTATAGCAATCAGCCCCAGCATTTT
CDR3: CASRLTDYSNQPQHF

D: -
size: few
V: TRBV7-8
J: TRBJ1-6
DNA: TGTGCCAGCAGCCCACTGGTCATAAGTAATTCACCCCTCCACTTT
CDR3: CASSPLVISNSPLHF

D: -
size: -
V: TRBV5-1
J: TRBJ2-1
DNA: TGCGCCAGCAGCCCGGTGGGGGGGGCCAGCTCCTACAATGAGCAGTTCTTC
CDR3: CASSPVGGASSYNEQFF

D: TRBD1
size: -
V: TRBV18
J: TRBJ1-5
DNA: TGTGCCAGCTCATCGGGACAGATTAGCAATCAGCCCCAGCATTTT
CDR3: CASSSGQISNQPQHF

D: -
size: -
V: TRBV2
J: TRBJ2-7
DNA: TGTGCCAGCAGTGAGGGGGGTGTTTCGTACGAGCAGTACTTC
CDR3: CASSEGGVSYEQYF

D: -
size: -
V: TRBV5-1
J: TRBJ1-1
DNA: TGCGCCAGCAGCGTCGGGGTTATACAGGGGAACACTGAAGCTTTCTTT
CDR3: CASSVGVIQGNTEAFF

D: TRBD2
size: -
V: TRBV18
J: TRBJ2-1
DNA: TGTGCCAGCTCAGATACTAGCGGGAGGGCCCTCAATGAGCAGTTCTTC
CDR3: CASSDTSGRALNEQFF

D: -
size: -
V: TRBV2
J: TRBJ1-5
DNA: TGTGCCAGCAGTAGCGATGACGGGGGGAGCAATCAGCCCCAGCATTTT
CDR3: CASSSDDGGSNQPQHF

D: -
size: -
V: TRBV2
J: TRBJ1-6
DNA: TGTGCCAGCATGGTCTCCCAGGCTTCACCCCTCCACTTT
CDR3: CASMVSQASPLHF

D: -
size: -
V: TRBV7-9
J: TRBJ1-6
DNA: TGTGCCAGCATCCCATACACCCTTAATTCACCCCTCCACTTT
CDR3: CASIPYTLNSPLHF

D: -
size: -
V: TRBV6-2/TRBV6-3
J: TRBJ1-3
DNA: TGTGCCAGCAGCGCACTCTCTGGAAACACCATATATTTT
CDR3: CASSALSGNTIYF

D: -
size: -
V: TRBV30
J: TRBJ2-7
DNA: TGTGCCTGGAGTGCACAGGCGACAAAAAACGAGCAGTACTTC
CDR3: CAWSAQATKNEQYF

D: -
size: -
V: TRBV19
J: TRBJ2-7
DNA: TGTGCCAGTAGTACCGGCCACTACGAGCAGTACTTC
CDR3: CASSTGHYEQYF

D: -
size: -
V: TRBV19
J: TRBJ1-1
DNA: TGTGCCAGTAGGACAGAACCAAACACTGAAGCTTTCTTT
CDR3: CASRTEPNTEAFF

D: -
size: -
V: TRBV7-9
J: TRBJ1-2
DNA: TGTGCCAGCAGACGAGCGGATCCAACAGGAAACTATCGGGGCTACACCTTC
CDR3: CASRRADPTGNYRGYTF

D: TRBD2
size: -
V: TRBV11-2
J: TRBJ2-5
DNA: TGTGCCAGCAGCTTGTCCCGCTCTAGCGGACAAGAGACCCAGTACTTC
CDR3: CASSLSRSSGQETQYF

D: -
size: -
V: TRBV3-1/TRBV3-2
J: TRBJ2-5
DNA: TGTGCCAGCAGCCAAGCCCCCCGCCGAGCTGGGGTAGAGACCCAGTACTTC
CDR3: CASSQAPRRAGVETQYF